These T cell receptor beta chains were read from a single sample in a study of cytomegalovirus exposure and HLA in healthy donors. The table came from immunoSEQ multiplex PCR; TCRdb's copy has only in-frame clones and leaves some out. The sample has 65,000 to 90,000 clones, 73% seen once. Sequenced material: PBMCs. The receptors derive from a woman between 35 and 50 years old in good health and CMV-seropositive. The CDR3 runs from the conserved cysteine through the conserved F or W. The order of the fields is clone size, V gene, J gene, D gene, CDR3 protein, CDR3 DNA. The D gene is left open where the match is weak. Some rows mark clone size as missing; the rest say once, few, many or name a class of expanded clone.

.	TRBV6-1	TRBJ1-1	.	CASSRGSTNTEAFF	TGTGCCAGCAGTCGTGGCAGTACGAACACTGAAGCTTTCTTT
.	TRBV6-5	TRBJ1-4	.	CASSYLSATNEKLFF	TGTGCCAGCAGTTACTTGAGTGCAACTAATGAAAAACTGTTTTTT
.	TRBV28	TRBJ1-1	TRBD1	CASSLFIGQGNTEAFF	TGTGCCAGCAGTTTATTCATAGGACAGGGGAACACTGAAGCTTTCTTT
.	TRBV7-8	TRBJ2-5	.	CASSRLLTPTSGRTQYF	TGTGCCAGCAGCCGGCTCCTGACACCAACGTCTGGCAGGACCCAGTACTTC
few	TRBV19	TRBJ2-1	TRBD2	CASSLAGGPTNEQFF	TGTGCCAGTAGTCTAGCGGGAGGGCCAACCAATGAGCAGTTCTTC
.	TRBV23-1	TRBJ1-3	.	CASSKGPSWRSGNTIYF	TGCGCCAGCAGTAAAGGTCCCTCCTGGAGGTCTGGAAACACCATATATTTT
.	TRBV6-5	TRBJ1-2	.	CASSYLNGGYTF	TGTGCCAGCAGTTACTTAAATGGCGGCTACACCTTC
.	TRBV12-5	TRBJ1-3	TRBD1	CASGLGQRQGANTIYF	TGTGCTAGTGGTTTGGGCCAGAGACAGGGGGCGAACACCATATATTTT
.	TRBV28	TRBJ1-2	.	CASSLGTGYYGYTF	TGTGCCAGCAGTTTAGGAACAGGGTACTATGGCTACACCTTC
.	TRBV4-3	TRBJ1-1	.	CASSRDTGYTEAFF	TGCGCCAGCAGCCGCGATACAGGGTACACTGAAGCTTTCTTT
.	TRBV6-1	TRBJ1-1	.	CASSVRQLNTEAFF	TGTGCCAGCAGTGTGAGACAGCTGAACACTGAAGCTTTCTTT
.	TRBV14	TRBJ2-6	.	CASSRTLPDSPGANVLTF	TGTGCCAGCAGCCGCACCCTCCCCGACAGTCCTGGGGCCAACGTCCTGACTTTC
few	TRBV9	TRBJ1-2	.	CASSVGGGWDLGYTF	TGTGCCAGCAGCGTAGGAGGGGGTTGGGATTTGGGCTACACCTTC
.	TRBV5-6	TRBJ2-7	.	CASREVSRDSYEQYF	TGTGCCAGCAGGGAGGTGTCGAGGGACTCCTACGAGCAGTACTTC
.	TRBV6-1	TRBJ1-6	.	CASSDRLGGLRSPLHF	TGTGCCAGCAGTGACCGTCTGGGGGGGTTGAGGTCACCCCTCCACTTT
once	TRBV5-1	TRBJ1-2	.	CASSGTGFDGYTF	TGCGCCAGCAGCGGCACAGGGTTCGATGGCTACACCTTC
.	TRBV2	TRBJ1-2	.	CASGAGGGYGYTF	TGTGCCAGCGGGGCTGGGGGGGGCTATGGCTACACCTTC
few	TRBV19	TRBJ1-2	TRBD1	CASSTGTGNYGYTF	TGTGCCAGTAGTACTGGGACAGGGAACTATGGCTACACCTTC